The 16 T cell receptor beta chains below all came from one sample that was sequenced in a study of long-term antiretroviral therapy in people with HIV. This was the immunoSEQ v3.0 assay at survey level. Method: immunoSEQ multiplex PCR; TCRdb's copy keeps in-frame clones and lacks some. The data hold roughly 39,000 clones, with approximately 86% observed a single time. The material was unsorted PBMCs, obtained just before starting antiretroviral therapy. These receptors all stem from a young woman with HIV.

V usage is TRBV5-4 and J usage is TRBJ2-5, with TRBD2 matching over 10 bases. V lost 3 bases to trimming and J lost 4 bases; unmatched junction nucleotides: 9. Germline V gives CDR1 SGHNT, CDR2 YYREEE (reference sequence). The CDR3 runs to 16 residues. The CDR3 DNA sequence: TGTGCCAGCAGCTCCAAAATACTAGCGGGATCAGAGACCCAGTACTTC. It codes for CASSSKILAGSETQYF. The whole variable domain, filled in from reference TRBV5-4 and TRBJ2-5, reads ETGVTQSPTHLIKTRGQQVTLRCSSQSGHNTVSWYQQALGQGPQFIFQYYREEENGRGNFPPRFSGLQFPNYSSELNVNALELDDSALYLCASSSKILAGSETQYFGPGTRLLVL.

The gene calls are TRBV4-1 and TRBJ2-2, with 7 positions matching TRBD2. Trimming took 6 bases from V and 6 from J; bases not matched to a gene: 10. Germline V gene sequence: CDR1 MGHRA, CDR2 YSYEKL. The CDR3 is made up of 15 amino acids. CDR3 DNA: TGCGCCAGCAGGGGCGGGAGTGCGGGGGCCGGGGAGCTGTTTTTT. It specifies CASRGGSAGAGELFF.

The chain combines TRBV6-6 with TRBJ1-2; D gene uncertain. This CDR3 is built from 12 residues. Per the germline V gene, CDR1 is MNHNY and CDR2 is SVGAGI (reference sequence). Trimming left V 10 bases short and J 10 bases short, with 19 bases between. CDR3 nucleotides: TGTGCCACCCTTCTCGGGAGGCACTTCTACACCTTC. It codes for CATLLGRHFYTF.

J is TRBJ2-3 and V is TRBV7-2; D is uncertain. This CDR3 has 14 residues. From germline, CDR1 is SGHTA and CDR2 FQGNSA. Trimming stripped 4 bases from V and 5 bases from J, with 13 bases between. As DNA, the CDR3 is TGTGCCAGCAGCTCGCCCCCGCTGGGAGATACGCAGTATTTT. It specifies CASSSPPLGDTQYF.

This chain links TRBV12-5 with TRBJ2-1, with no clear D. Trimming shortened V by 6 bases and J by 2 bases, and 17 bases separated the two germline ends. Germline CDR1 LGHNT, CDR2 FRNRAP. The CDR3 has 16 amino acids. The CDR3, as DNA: TGTGCTAGTGGACTCAACAGTGGGCGTACCTACAATGAGCAGTTCTTC. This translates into CASGLNSGRTYNEQFF.

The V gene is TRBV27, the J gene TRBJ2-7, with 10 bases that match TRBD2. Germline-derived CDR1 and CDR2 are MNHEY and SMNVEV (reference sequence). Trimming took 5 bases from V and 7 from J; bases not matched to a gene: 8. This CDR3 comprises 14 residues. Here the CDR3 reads CASSNSGGSFEQYF. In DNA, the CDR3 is TGTGCCAGCAGTAATAGCGGGGGGTCTTTTGAGCAGTACTTC.

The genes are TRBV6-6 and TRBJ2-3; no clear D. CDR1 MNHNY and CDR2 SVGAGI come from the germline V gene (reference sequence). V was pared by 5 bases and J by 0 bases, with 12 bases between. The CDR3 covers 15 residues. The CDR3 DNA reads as TGTGCCAGCAGTAGGACGGGTTCTAGCACAGATACGCAGTATTTT. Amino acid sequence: CASSRTGSSTDTQYF.

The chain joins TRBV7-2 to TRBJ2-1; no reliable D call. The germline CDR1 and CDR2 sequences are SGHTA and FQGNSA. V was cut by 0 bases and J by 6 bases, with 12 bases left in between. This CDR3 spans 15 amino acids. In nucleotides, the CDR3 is TGTGCCAGCAGCTTAGCAGGACCCATATCCAATGAGCAGTTCTTC. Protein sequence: CASSLAGPISNEQFF.

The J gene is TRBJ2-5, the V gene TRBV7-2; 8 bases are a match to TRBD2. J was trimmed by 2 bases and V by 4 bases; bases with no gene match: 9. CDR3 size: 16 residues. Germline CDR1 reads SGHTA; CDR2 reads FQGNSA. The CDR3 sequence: CASSSGTRRLQETQYF. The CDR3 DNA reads TGTGCCAGCAGCTCCGGGACTAGACGGCTTCAAGAGACCCAGTACTTC.

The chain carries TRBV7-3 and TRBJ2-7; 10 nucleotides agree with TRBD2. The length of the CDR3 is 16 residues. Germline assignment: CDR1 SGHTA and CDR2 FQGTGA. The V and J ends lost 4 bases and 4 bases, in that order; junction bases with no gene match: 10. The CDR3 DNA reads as TGTGCCAGCAGCTCGCAGGCTAGCGGGAGTATATACGAGCAGTACTTC. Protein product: CASSSQASGSIYEQYF.

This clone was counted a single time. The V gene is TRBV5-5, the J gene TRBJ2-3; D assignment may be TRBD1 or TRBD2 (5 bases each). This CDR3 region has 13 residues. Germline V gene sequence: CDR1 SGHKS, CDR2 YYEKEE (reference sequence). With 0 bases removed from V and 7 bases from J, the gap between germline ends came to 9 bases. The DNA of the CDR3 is TGTGCCAGCAGCTTGGCGGGGCGAAATACGCAGTATTTT. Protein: CASSLAGRNTQYF.

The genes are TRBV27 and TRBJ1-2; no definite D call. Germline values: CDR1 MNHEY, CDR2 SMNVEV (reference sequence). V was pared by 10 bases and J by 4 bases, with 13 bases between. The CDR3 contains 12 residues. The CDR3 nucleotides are TGTGCCACCCGGGGAGGCGGCTATGGCTACACCTTC. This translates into CATRGGGYGYTF.

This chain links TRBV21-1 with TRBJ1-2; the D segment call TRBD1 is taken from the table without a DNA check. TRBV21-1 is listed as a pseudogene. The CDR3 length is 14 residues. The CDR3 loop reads CASRGEGQGFGYTF. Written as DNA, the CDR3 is TGTGCCAGCAGAGGGGAGGGACAGGGGTTTGGCTACACCTTC.

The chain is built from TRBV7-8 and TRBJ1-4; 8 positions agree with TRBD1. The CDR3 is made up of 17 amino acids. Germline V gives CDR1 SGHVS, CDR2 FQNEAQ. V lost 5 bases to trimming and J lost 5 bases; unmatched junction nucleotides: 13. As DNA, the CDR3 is TGTGCCAGCAGCCTCAGTCCAGGGGGCAGACCCAATGAAAAACTGTTTTTT. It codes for CASSLSPGGRPNEKLFF.

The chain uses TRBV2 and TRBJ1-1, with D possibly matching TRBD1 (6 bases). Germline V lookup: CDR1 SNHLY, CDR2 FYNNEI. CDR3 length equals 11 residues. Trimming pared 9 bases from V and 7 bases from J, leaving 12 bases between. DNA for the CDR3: TGTGCCAGTGGGGGGGCCGGTGAAGCTTTCTTT. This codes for CASGGAGEAFF.

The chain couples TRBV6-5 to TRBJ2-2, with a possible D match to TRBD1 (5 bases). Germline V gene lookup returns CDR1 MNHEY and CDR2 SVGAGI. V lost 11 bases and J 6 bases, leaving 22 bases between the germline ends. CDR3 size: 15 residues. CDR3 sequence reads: CAVGPWTTPPGELFF. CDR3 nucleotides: TGTGCCGTCGGCCCGTGGACAACTCCACCCGGGGAGCTGTTTTTT.